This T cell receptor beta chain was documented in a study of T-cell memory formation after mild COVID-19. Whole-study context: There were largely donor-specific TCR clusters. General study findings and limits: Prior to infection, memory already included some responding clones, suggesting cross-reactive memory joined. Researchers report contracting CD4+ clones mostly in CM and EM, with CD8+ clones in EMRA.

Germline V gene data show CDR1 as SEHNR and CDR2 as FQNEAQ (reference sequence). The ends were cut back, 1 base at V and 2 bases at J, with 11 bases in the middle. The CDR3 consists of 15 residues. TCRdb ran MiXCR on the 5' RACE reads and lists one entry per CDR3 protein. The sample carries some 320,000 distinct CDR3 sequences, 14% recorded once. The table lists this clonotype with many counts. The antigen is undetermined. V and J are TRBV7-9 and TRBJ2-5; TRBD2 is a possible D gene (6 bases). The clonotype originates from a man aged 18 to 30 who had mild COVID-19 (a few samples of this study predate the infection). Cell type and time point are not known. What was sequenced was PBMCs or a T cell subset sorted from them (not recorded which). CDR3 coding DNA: TGTGCCAGCAGCTTAGGAGCGGGCCCGCAAGAGACCCAGTACTTC. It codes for CASSLGAGPQETQYF.